This record concerns one T cell receptor beta chain sequence. Per germline, CDR1 DFQATT and CDR2 SNEGSKA (reference sequence). The CDR3 has 14 amino acids. The data derive from a study of monozygotic twins with inflammatory bowel disease. One entry per CDR3 protein, without DNA, is what TCRdb gives after re-calling the 5' RACE reads. The ten most abundant clones cover roughly 2.3% of a sample with fewer than 550,000 distinct CDR3 sequences. The genes are TRBV20-1 and TRBJ1-3; TCRdb's D call, TRBD1, is unchecked because there is no DNA. The source material was blood. This receptor was taken from a human donor with ulcerative colitis or Crohn's disease, or a healthy co-twin of an affected twin (not recorded which). The CDR3 loop reads CSAPGGLTGNTIYF.